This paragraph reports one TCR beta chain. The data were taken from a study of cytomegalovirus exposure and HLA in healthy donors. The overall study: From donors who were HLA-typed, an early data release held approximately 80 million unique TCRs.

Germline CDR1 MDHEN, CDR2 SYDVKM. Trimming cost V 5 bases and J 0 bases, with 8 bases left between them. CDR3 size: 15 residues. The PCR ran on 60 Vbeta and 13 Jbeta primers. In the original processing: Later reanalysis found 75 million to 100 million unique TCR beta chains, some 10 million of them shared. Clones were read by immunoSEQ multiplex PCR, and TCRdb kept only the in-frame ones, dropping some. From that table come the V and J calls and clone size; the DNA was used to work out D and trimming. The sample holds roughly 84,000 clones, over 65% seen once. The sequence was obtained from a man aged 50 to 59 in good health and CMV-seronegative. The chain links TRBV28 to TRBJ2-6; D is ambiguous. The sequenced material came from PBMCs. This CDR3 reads CASSPATSGANVLTF. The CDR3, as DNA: TGTGCCAGCAGTCCTGCTACCTCTGGGGCCAACGTCCTGACTTTC. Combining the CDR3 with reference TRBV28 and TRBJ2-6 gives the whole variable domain DVKVTQSSRYLVKRTGEKVFLECVQDMDHENMFWYRQDPGLGLRLIYFSYDVKMKEKGDIPEGYSVSREKKERFSLILESASTNQTSMYLCASSPATSGANVLTFGAGSRLTVL.